The 15 T cell receptor beta chains in this list originate from one sample, sequenced in a study of blood T cell repertoires in COVID-19. Libraries were prepared by immunoSEQ multiplex PCR; TCRdb keeps only in-frame clonotypes and omits some of them. This table has 200,000 to 250,000 clones, around nine tenths appearing once. Sequences were obtained from peripheral blood. These TCRs come from a woman aged 55-69 years who had recovered from COVID-19.

The chain employs TRBV5-5 and TRBJ1-2; TRBD1 agrees at 9 bases. CDR1 and CDR2 from the germline V gene are SGHKS and YYEKEE (reference sequence). The V gene end was trimmed by 0 bases and the J gene end by 7 bases; junction bases not matched to a gene: 7. The length of the CDR3 is 15 residues. The CDR3 spells CASSLGQGEVSGYTF. DNA of the CDR3: TGTGCCAGCAGCTTGGGACAGGGGGAAGTGAGTGGCTACACCTTC.

This chain uses TRBV28 with TRBJ2-3, with D possibly matching TRBD1 (6 bases). This CDR3 spans 13 amino acids. With 6 bases removed from V and 6 bases from J, the gap between germline ends came to 13 bases. Germline V gene sequence: CDR1 MDHEN, CDR2 SYDVKM. The CDR3 DNA is TGTGCCAGCAGATTGGGGGCTTTGGATACGCAGTATTTT. Translated, it gives CASRLGALDTQYF.

V is TRBV25-1 and J is TRBJ2-7; 16 positions agree with TRBD2. With V trimmed by 8 bases and J by 2 bases, 3 bases remained unmatched. The germline CDR1 and CDR2 sequences are MGHDK and SYGVNS. This CDR3 comprises 15 residues. This CDR3 reads CASQGTSGGAYEQYF. The CDR3 bases are TGTGCCAGCCAAGGGACTAGCGGGGGGGCCTACGAGCAGTACTTC.

This clone was counted a single time. V is TRBV6-5 and J is TRBJ1-1; D ambiguous. Germline CDR1 MNHEY, CDR2 SVGAGI. V lost 8 bases to trimming and J lost 0 bases, with 10 bases between them. This CDR3 comprises 13 residues. Written as DNA, the CDR3 is TGTGCCAGCGGCCTGACACTGAACACTGAAGCTTTCTTT. It specifies CASGLTLNTEAFF.

The chain couples TRBV5-8 to TRBJ2-2; 7 bases line up with TRBD1. Germline assignment: CDR1 SGHTS and CDR2 YDEGEE. J was trimmed by 4 bases and V by 4 bases; bases with no gene match: 7. This CDR3 spans 15 amino acids. In nucleotides, the CDR3 is TGTGCCAGCAGCCCCGGGACAGTTCCCACCGGGGAGCTGTTTTTT. This encodes CASSPGTVPTGELFF.

The rearrangement links TRBV13 to TRBJ2-7; 7 bases map to TRBD1. From germline, CDR1 is PRHDT and CDR2 FYEKMQ (reference sequence). The CDR3 runs to 16 residues. V was pared by 8 bases and J by 3 bases, with 16 bases of the junction left unmatched. The CDR3 sequence: CASRSPLTGQNYEQYF. DNA of the CDR3: TGTGCCAGCCGCTCCCCTCTTACGGGACAGAACTACGAGCAGTACTTC.

The chain is built from TRBV20-1 and TRBJ2-2; perhaps TRBD2 as D (6 bases). Germline V CDR1 and CDR2: DFQATT, SNEGSKA (reference sequence). The CDR3 is made up of 18 amino acids. V shed 3 bases and J shed 0 bases, with 20 bases lying between them. The CDR3 loop reads CSASVPLASAANTGELFF. The CDR3 DNA reads as TGCAGTGCTAGTGTCCCCCTCGCTAGCGCCGCGAACACCGGGGAGCTGTTTTTT.

The gene calls are TRBV28 and TRBJ2-6, with 7 bases matching TRBD1. The V and J ends lost 1 base and 0 bases, in that order; junction bases with no gene match: 12. Germline loops: CDR1 MDHEN, CDR2 SYDVKM. The CDR3 runs 20 residues. The CDR3 is CASSLLSGGFVGSGANVLTF. In DNA, the CDR3 is TGTGCCAGCAGTTTATTATCAGGGGGTTTTGTCGGCTCTGGGGCCAACGTCCTGACTTTC.

The chain is built from TRBV6-5 and TRBJ1-1; unclear D gene. The CDR3 is made up of 14 amino acids. V was trimmed by 0 bases and J by 2 bases, leaving 7 bases between them. Per the germline V gene, CDR1 is MNHEY and CDR2 is SVGAGI. The CDR3 reads CASSYSEYNTEAFF. The CDR3 nucleotides read TGTGCCAGCAGTTACTCGGAGTACAACACTGAAGCTTTCTTT.

The chain couples TRBV5-5 to TRBJ2-1, with 9 bases aligning to TRBD2. This CDR3 region has 16 residues. Germline CDR1 is SGHKS and CDR2 is YYEKEE (reference sequence). V was clipped by 0 bases and J by 6 bases; unmatched bases: 7. This CDR3 reads CASSLDMRGGLNEQFF. CDR3 nucleotide sequence: TGTGCCAGCAGCTTGGATATGCGGGGGGGCCTCAATGAGCAGTTCTTC.

The chain links TRBV4-3 to TRBJ2-1, with D tentatively TRBD1 (8 bases). CDR3 length equals 16 residues. Between the trimmed V and J ends, which lost 1 base and 8 bases, there was a span of 18 bases. CDR1 is LGHNA and CDR2 is YSLEER in the germline V gene. The CDR3 sequence: CASSQVAGQGGHEQFF. CDR3 in DNA: TGCGCCAGCAGCCAAGTGGCTGGACAGGGAGGGCATGAGCAGTTCTTC.

This clone was counted only a few times. The chain joins TRBV10-3 to TRBJ2-5; 7 bases agree with TRBD1. This CDR3 contains 14 residues. The germline CDR1 and CDR2 sequences are ENHRY and SYGVKD. Trimming removed 0 bases from V and 5 bases from J; junction bases left unmatched: 3. CDR3 residues: CAISESFRGETQYF. In DNA form, the CDR3 reads TGTGCCATCAGTGAGTCGTTCAGGGGGGAGACCCAGTACTTC.

This chain links TRBV5-6 with TRBJ1-4, with D maybe TRBD1 (5 bases). V lost 0 bases, J lost 3 bases, and 9 bases lay in between. CDR3 length: 15 amino acids. Per the germline V gene, CDR1 is SGHDT and CDR2 is YYEEEE. CDR3 sequence (DNA): TGTGCCAGCAGCTTGGTAGGGGCGGCTAATGAAAAACTGTTTTTT. Encoded protein: CASSLVGAANEKLFF.

Worth noting for this clone: One junction end disagrees with the germline gene, perhaps due to a read error. V is TRBV11-2 and J is TRBJ2-5; 11 nucleotides align to TRBD2. The CDR3 covers 15 residues. Per the germline V gene, CDR1 is SGHAT and CDR2 is FQNNGV. The CDR3 DNA is TGTGCCATCAGCACAATTAGCGGGGGGGAAGAGACCCAGTACTTC. The encoded protein is CAISTISGGEETQYF.

This chain links TRBV6-5 with TRBJ2-1; 7 bases fit TRBD1. Germline V gene sequence: CDR1 MNHEY, CDR2 SVGAGI. This CDR3 comprises 15 residues. Losses at the gene ends were 6 bases for V and 4 bases for J; bases not matched to a gene: 9. The CDR3 DNA reads TGTGCCAGCAGATGGGGACAGAGCTATTACAATGAGCAGTTCTTC. Translation: CASRWGQSYYNEQFF.